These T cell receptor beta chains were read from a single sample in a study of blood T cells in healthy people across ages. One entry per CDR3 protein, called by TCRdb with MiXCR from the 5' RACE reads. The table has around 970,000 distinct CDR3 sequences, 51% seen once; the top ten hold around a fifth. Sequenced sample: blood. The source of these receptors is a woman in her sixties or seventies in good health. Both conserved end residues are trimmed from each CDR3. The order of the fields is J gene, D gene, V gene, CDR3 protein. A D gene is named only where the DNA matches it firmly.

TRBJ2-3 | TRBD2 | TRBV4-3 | ASSPHGLAGTLGADTQY
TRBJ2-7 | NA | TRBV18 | VSSRERDEQY
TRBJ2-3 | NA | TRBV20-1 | SAPHPPTDTQY
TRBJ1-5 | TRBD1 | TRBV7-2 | ASSPGQGYSNQPQH
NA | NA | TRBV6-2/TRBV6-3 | ASRRGPVGEQY
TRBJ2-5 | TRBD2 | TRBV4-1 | ASSHGTSGPETQY
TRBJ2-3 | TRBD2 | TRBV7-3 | ASSRMGTSADTQY
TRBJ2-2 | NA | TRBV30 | ARRPSTGELF
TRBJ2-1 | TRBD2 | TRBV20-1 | SARDRRQGGLASYNEQF
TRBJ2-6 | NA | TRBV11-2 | AIRDSGANVLT
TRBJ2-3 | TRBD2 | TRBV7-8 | ASIKLPTSGAVDTQY
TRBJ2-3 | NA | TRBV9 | ASSLLGVDTQY
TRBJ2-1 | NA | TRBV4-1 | ASSQRGPSEQF
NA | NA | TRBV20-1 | SAPGQTPVGTQY
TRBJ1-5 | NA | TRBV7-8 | ASSAHRDVHSNQPQH